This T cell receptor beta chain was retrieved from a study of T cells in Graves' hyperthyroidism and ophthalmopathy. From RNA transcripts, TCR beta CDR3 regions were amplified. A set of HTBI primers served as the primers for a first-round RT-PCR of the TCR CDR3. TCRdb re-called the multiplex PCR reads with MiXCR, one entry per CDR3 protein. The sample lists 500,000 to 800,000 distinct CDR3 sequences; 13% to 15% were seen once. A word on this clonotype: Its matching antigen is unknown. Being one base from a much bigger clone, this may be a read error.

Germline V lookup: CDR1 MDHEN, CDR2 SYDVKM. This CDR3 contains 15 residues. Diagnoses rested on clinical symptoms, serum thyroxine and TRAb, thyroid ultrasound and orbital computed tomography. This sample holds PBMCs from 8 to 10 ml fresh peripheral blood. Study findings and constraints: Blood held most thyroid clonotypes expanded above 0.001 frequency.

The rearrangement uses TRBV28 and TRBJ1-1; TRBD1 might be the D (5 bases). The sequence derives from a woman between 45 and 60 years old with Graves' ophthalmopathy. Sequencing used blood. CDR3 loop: CASTNPGQGNTAAFF. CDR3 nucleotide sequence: TGTGCCAGCACAAACCCCGGGCAGGGAAACACTGCAGCTTTCTTT.